This T cell receptor (beta chain) derives from a study of T cell responses to AZD1222 COVID-19 vaccine (dated by TCRdb to 2020 to 2022). Context from the whole study: Because spike-specific TCR depth and breadth did not differ between the two schedules, AZD1222 recipients who got a second dose at roughly 4 weeks were pooled with those who got a second dose at roughly 12 weeks. Trial participants were enrolled into age subgroups of 18-55, 56-69 and 70-plus years, which contained about 150, 28 and 57 TCR-sequenced participants, respectively. TCR sequencing was performed for roughly 250 trial participants, of whom about 210 were given two doses of AZD1222 and about 25 were given two doses of MenACWY control vaccine.

The CDR3 runs 17 amino acids, cysteine and phenylalanine included. Just the 51-base CDR3 DNA is kept, in frame starting at base 1. In the germline V gene, CDR1 corresponds to KGHSY and CDR2 to FQNENV. Compared with germline, V lacks 4 bases and J lacks 3 bases; bases without a gene match: 7. Regarding this clone: There is no known antigen for this receptor. The input lacks base qualities; no much larger clone sits a single base away.

In the paper's terms, the time point label means: baseline before first vaccination. Vaccinee samples came from UK trials COV001 and COV002, including a single-blind randomized controlled phase 2/3 trial of AZD1222 (ChAdOx1 nCoV-19) in healthy adults. For TCRbeta chain sequencing, PBMC samples from trial participants were taken at day 0 and at day 28 after the second dose. The study at large found these results: Epitopes outside the regions mutated in the B.1.351 and B.1.1.7 variants were reportedly recognized by nearly half of the unique spike-specific TCRs. After two AZD1222 doses, both the breadth and the depth of spike-specific TCRs were significantly higher than at day 0 and than in MenACWY recipients. Conclusions about previously exposed vaccinees are limited because only five to seven AZD1222 recipients were SARS-CoV-2 seropositive at baseline. Participants were mostly white British and included more females than males, and it was suggested by the authors that clonal diversity may have been underestimated. Because no day 14 peak-response samples were available, repertoires were characterized only after the peak T cell response. The 56-69-year group was small, and its depth increase did not reach significance, likely because of low power. CD4 TCRs associated with the vaccine covered the entire spike protein, and the dominant responses were in regions 160-218 and 743-854.

The CDR3 regions of human TCRbeta chains were analyzed by immunosequencing. On the authors' methods: Repertoire TCRs were checked for matches against a reference library of SARS-CoV-2-specific TCRs that had been generated using the MIRA antigen-specificity platform. Breadth meant the fraction of unique TCRs that were SARS-CoV-2-associated, whereas depth meant the fraction of total T cells that were SARS-CoV-2-associated. Using the MIRA data, each spike-specific TCR was mapped to the spike region that the TCR reacts to and placed in a CD4 or CD8 class. Log10-transformed breadth and depth values were compared by one-way ANOVA with Sidak's multiple comparisons tests. TCRdb took over this immuneACCESS table, retaining in-frame rearrangements with V and J assigned. Such tables are incomplete; in checked studies, under half of the missing clones stem from an unresolved V gene, and the remainder is unexplained. D and trimming come from the DNA, and the V and J calls and clone size come from that table. This sample comprises 54,000 or so clones, over 75% of them detected only once. Over 12% of the sample rests with the top ten.

This TCR derives from an adult in good health. This chain joins TRBV16 to TRBJ2-3; the junction holds 13 bases that match TRBD2. The sample here was peripheral blood, taken on day 0 of AZD1222 vaccination. The CDR3 in this case is CASSRTLAGGPTDTQYF. In nucleotide form, the sequence is TGTGCCAGCAGCCGCACACTAGCGGGAGGGCCTACAGATACGCAGTATTTT.